This T cell receptor (beta chain) came from a study of control samples from healthy donors and cancer patients. The CDR3 is 15 amino acids. The V gene's germline CDR1 is SGHVS and CDR2 FQNEAQ. V was shortened by 5 bases and J by 7 bases, with 17 bases between the two germline ends. The assay was immunoSEQ multiplex PCR, and TCRdb's table has in-frame clones only and misses some. The sample has about 160,000 clones; roughly 90% are singletons. The table lists this clone with many counts. This sequence originates from a man younger than 45 in good health. The chain employs TRBV7-8 and TRBJ1-4, with D perhaps matching TRBD1 (6 bases). Source material: blood. CDR3 amino acids: CASSVYQGLGEKLFF. The CDR3 bases are TGTGCCAGCAGCGTATACCAGGGGTTGGGTGAAAAACTGTTTTTT.